This TCR beta chain appears in the sequencing data of a study of blood T cell repertoires in COVID-19. Study details: Some COVID-19 samples were acute and others convalescent; all came from the United States, Italy and Spain. The cDNA or gDNA used as material had been derived from T cells, B-cell-depleted T cells, or PBMCs.

V dropped 4 bases and J dropped 5 bases, with 8 bases sitting between them. CDR3 length: 13 residues. Germline assignment: CDR1 KGHDR and CDR2 SFDVKD. Methods used by the authors: Reference gene primer amplification gave nucleated cell count estimates. The data were produced by immunoSEQ multiplex PCR, yet TCRdb's version contains in-frame clones alone and is incomplete. V and J calls and clone size are given by that table; D and trimming were obtained from the DNA. The profile covers about 260,000 clones, with approximately 87% appearing a single time and 2.3% taken by the ten largest. The chain joins TRBV24-1 to TRBJ1-5, with no clear D. This sequence was found in a woman aged 50 to 60 with acute or convalescent COVID-19. Source material: peripheral blood. Here the CDR3 reads CATSDPGDQPQHF. DNA of the CDR3: TGTGCCACCAGTGACCCGGGAGATCAGCCCCAGCATTTT.